This T cell receptor beta chain was documented in a study of cytomegalovirus exposure and HLA in healthy donors. A note on this clone: A junction end diverges from the germline sequence, so it may reflect a read error.

Amplification used 60 Vbeta primers and 13 Jbeta primers. Using immunoSEQ multiplex PCR, the repertoire was profiled, and TCRdb retains in-frame clones only, with some absent. The table has about 150,000 clones, around 81% seen once. Germline CDR1 is LNHDA and CDR2 is SQIVND (reference sequence). This CDR3 has 15 amino acids. This rearrangement joins TRBV19 to TRBJ1-2, with 8 bases that match TRBD1. This sequence originates from a man between 35 and 55 years old in good health and CMV-seronegative. The sample consisted of PBMCs. DNA of the CDR3: TGCCACCTAGTACATAGGGACGGGACAGGATATGGCTACACCTTC. The encoded protein is CHLVHRDGTGYGYTF.